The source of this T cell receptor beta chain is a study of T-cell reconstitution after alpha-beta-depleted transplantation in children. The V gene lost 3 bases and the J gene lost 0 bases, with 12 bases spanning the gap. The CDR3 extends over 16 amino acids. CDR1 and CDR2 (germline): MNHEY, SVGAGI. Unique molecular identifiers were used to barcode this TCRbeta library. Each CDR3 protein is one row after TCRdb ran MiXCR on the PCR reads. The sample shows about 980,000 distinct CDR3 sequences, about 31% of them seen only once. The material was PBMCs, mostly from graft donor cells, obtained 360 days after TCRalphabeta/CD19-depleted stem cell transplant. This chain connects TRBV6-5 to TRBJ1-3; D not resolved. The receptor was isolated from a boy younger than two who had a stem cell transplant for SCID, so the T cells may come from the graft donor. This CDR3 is CASSYLSVPSGNTIYF. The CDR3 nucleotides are TGTGCCAGCAGTTATTTGAGCGTCCCCTCTGGAAACACCATATATTTT.